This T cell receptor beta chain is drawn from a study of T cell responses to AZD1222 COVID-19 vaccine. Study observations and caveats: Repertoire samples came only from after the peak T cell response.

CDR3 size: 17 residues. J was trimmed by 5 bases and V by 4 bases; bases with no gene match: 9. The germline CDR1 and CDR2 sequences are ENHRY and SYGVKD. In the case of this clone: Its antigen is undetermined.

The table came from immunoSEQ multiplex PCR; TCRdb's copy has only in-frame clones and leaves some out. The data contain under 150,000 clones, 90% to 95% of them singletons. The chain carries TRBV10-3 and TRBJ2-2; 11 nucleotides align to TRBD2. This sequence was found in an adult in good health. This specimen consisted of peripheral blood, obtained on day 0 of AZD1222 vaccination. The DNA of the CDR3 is TGTGCCATCAGTGGATTAGCGGGAGGGCCAGGGACCGGGGAGCTGTTTTTT. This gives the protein CAISGLAGGPGTGELFF.